This entry lists 27 T cell receptor beta chains sequenced from one sample in a study of somatic mutations in cytotoxic T cells in rheumatoid arthritis. TCRdb's table, derived via immunoSEQ multiplex PCR, lists solely in-frame clones and lacks some. There are some 16,000 clones in the sample; around three quarters occur only once, and roughly 4.5% lies in the top ten. The sequencing sample was made of CD8+ T cells sorted from blood. Receptors originate from an adult with rheumatoid arthritis.

This chain links TRBV6-5 with TRBJ2-7; D assignment may be TRBD1 or TRBD2 (5 bases each). Trimming cost V 5 bases and J 2 bases, with 13 bases left between them. CDR3 length: 14 residues. The germline V gene encodes CDR1 MNHEY and CDR2 SVGAGI. The CDR3 loop reads CASSPGTGPYEQYF. For the CDR3, the DNA is TGTGCCAGCAGTCCTGGGACGGGACCCTACGAGCAGTACTTC.

The rearrangement joins TRBV4-1 to TRBJ2-7; tentatively, D is TRBD2 (5 bases). Looked up from germline, CDR1 is MGHRA and CDR2 is YSYEKL. Trimming took off 8 bases at V and 6 bases at J, with 17 bases between the two ends. This CDR3 has 13 amino acids. As DNA, the CDR3 is TGCGCCAGCTCTCCACTAGATCCCTTCGAGCAGTACTTC. Protein sequence: CASSPLDPFEQYF.

J is TRBJ1-1 and V is TRBV7-6; D may be TRBD1 (5 bases). This CDR3 spans 13 amino acids. The V gene's germline CDR1 is SGHVS and CDR2 FNYEAQ. Trimming took 4 bases from V and 9 from J, leaving 15 bases between them. In nucleotides, the CDR3 is TGTGCCAGCAGCTCCGGGGGGGGGATCAAAGCTTTCTTT. This encodes CASSSGGGIKAFF.

The CDR3 sequence is CASSLGQGGTEAFF. The CDR3 DNA reads TGTGCCAGCAGCTTAGGACAGGGGGGCACTGAAGCTTTCTTT. The chain recombines TRBV13 with TRBJ1-1, with 8 bases lining up with TRBD1. This CDR3 is 14 amino acids long. Germline assignment: CDR1 PRHDT and CDR2 FYEKMQ (reference sequence). V lost 0 bases and J lost 4; bases outside the gene matches: 1.

The chain links TRBV30 to TRBJ1-1, with a possible D match to TRBD1 (6 bases). Germline CDR1 is GTSNPN and CDR2 is SVGIG (reference sequence). This CDR3 is 13 amino acids long. The V end lost 3 bases, the J end lost 6 bases, and 14 bases lay between the germline ends. The CDR3 spells CAWSAGGGPEAFF. CDR3 nucleotide sequence: TGTGCCTGGAGCGCGGGGGGGGGCCCTGAAGCTTTCTTT.

This sequence joins TRBV14 and TRBJ2-7; D remains unclear. Germline V lookup: CDR1 SGHDN, CDR2 FVKESK. CDR3 length: 12 residues. The V end was cut by 1 base, the J end by 3 bases, with 4 bases between. CDR3 protein: CASSQVNYEQYF. DNA of the CDR3: TGTGCCAGCAGCCAAGTAAACTACGAGCAGTACTTC.

The V gene is TRBV7-9, the J gene TRBJ2-2, with D hard to call. The V and J ends lost 3 bases and 5 bases respectively, with 4 bases between them. CDR3 length equals 12 residues. Germline-derived CDR1 and CDR2 are SEHNR and FQNEAQ (reference sequence). CDR3 nucleotide sequence: TGTGCCAGCAGCTTTTCAACCGGGGAGCTGTTTTTT. Translating it yields CASSFSTGELFF.

The rearrangement uses TRBV30 and TRBJ1-3, with D hard to call. Deletions cut 4 bases from V and 4 bases from J, with 8 bases between. The length of the CDR3 is 12 residues. Germline V gives CDR1 GTSNPN, CDR2 SVGIG (reference sequence). The CDR3 DNA follows: TGTGCCTGGAAAGCCCTCGGAAACACCATATATTTT. Translated, it gives CAWKALGNTIYF.

The chain has TRBV5-6 and TRBJ1-1; D is unclear. The CDR3 is 14 residues long. CDR1 and CDR2 from the germline V gene are SGHDT and YYEEEE. Between the trimmed V and J ends, which lost 4 bases and 0 bases, there was a span of 10 bases. The CDR3 DNA reads TGTGCCAGCAGCCCGGAGGGAATGAACACTGAAGCTTTCTTT. Translation gives CASSPEGMNTEAFF.

This clone appeared a single time. The J gene is TRBJ2-7, the V gene TRBV2; D uncertain. Trimming pared 6 bases from V and 3 bases from J, leaving 9 bases between. The CDR3 loop spans 12 amino acids. Germline V gene lookup returns CDR1 SNHLY and CDR2 FYNNEI. In nucleotides, the CDR3 is TGTGCCAGCAGAGGGTCAGTCTACGAGCAGTACTTC. Residues: CASRGSVYEQYF.

The chain is built from TRBV6-6 and TRBJ2-7; 9 nucleotides line up with TRBD2. Germline V gives CDR1 MNHNY, CDR2 SVGAGI (reference sequence). The CDR3 totals 14 residues. Trimming at V came to 7 bases and at J to 6 bases, leaving 10 bases not matched to a gene. The CDR3 reads CASNLGGGASEQYF. The DNA of the CDR3 is TGTGCCAGCAACCTAGGCGGGGGGGCCTCCGAGCAGTACTTC.

The chain combines TRBV7-6 with TRBJ2-5; TRBD2 might be the D (5 bases). The CDR3 length is 14 residues. The ends were cut back, 4 bases at V and 5 bases at J, with 14 bases in the middle. CDR1 SGHVS and CDR2 FNYEAQ come from the germline V gene. In nucleotides, the CDR3 is TGTGCCAGCAGCTCCCGAGGACTCGGGGAGACCCAGTACTTC. Its translation: CASSSRGLGETQYF.

The chain employs TRBV27 and TRBJ2-3; D may correspond to TRBD1 or TRBD2 (6 bases each). This CDR3 contains 15 residues. The germline V gene encodes CDR1 MNHEY and CDR2 SMNVEV (reference sequence). This chain's CDR3 is CPRSRMGGLTDTQYF. In DNA, the CDR3 is TGTCCCCGAAGCAGAATGGGGGGCCTCACAGATACGCAGTATTTT.

This rearrangement joins TRBV27 to TRBJ1-2; a weak D match, TRBD1 (5 bases). The CDR3 extends over 15 amino acids. The ends were cut back, 4 bases at V and 8 bases at J, with 20 bases in the middle. Germline CDR1 reads MNHEY; CDR2 reads SMNVEV (reference sequence). CDR3 protein: CASSSTGRLRDGYTF. The DNA of the CDR3 is TGTGCCAGCAGTTCTACCGGACGGCTCAGGGACGGCTACACCTTC.

V is TRBV5-1 and J is TRBJ2-5; tentative D call: TRBD1 (5 bases). The V end lost 0 bases, the J end lost 5 bases, and 17 bases lay between the germline ends. Germline V CDR1 and CDR2: SGHRS, YFSETQ. CDR3 size: 16 residues. The CDR3 sequence: CASSLGNRPGSETQYF. The CDR3 bases are TGCGCCAGCAGCTTGGGGAACAGGCCAGGTTCGGAGACCCAGTACTTC.

The V call is TRBV19, the J call TRBJ2-7; D uncertain. V was clipped by 5 bases and J by 2 bases, with 16 bases between them. The CDR3 is made up of 15 amino acids. Germline V gene lookup returns CDR1 LNHDA and CDR2 SQIVND (reference sequence). The DNA of the CDR3 is TGTGCCAGTAGTGGGTCCAGGCCTGGCCCCTACGAGCAGTACTTC. It yields the protein CASSGSRPGPYEQYF. The full variable domain, completed using reference TRBV19 and TRBJ2-7, is DGGITQSPKYLFRKEGQNVTLSCEQNLNHDAMYWYRQDPGQGLRLIYYSQIVNDFQKGDIAEGYSVSREKKESFPLTVTSAQKNPTAFYLCASSGSRPGPYEQYFGPGTRLTVT.

The rearrangement joins TRBV7-8 to TRBJ1-5; no firm D call. The CDR3 consists of 16 residues. Per germline, CDR1 SGHVS and CDR2 FQNEAQ. The V end lost 1 base, the J end lost 0 bases, and 10 bases lay between the germline ends. CDR3 sequence reads: CASSLGRKDSNQPQHF. DNA of the CDR3: TGTGCCAGCAGCTTAGGAAGGAAAGATAGCAATCAGCCCCAGCATTTT.

The rearrangement uses TRBV9 and TRBJ1-1; D may be TRBD1 (6 bases). The germline CDR1 and CDR2 sequences are SGDLS and YYNGEE. This CDR3 is built from 13 residues. Trimming took off 0 bases at V and 8 bases at J, with 11 bases between the two ends. The CDR3 protein is CASSVDRGPEAFF. The DNA for the CDR3 is TGTGCCAGCAGCGTAGATCGGGGGCCAGAAGCTTTCTTT.

The genes are TRBV19 and TRBJ2-5, with 10 bases matching TRBD2. The CDR3 covers 14 residues. Germline V gene sequence: CDR1 LNHDA, CDR2 SQIVND (reference sequence). V dropped 5 bases and J dropped 1; count of bases not matched to a gene: 1. The CDR3 region has the DNA TGTGCCAGTAGTTTAGCGGGGGGCCAAGAGACCCAGTACTTC. It encodes CASSLAGGQETQYF.

This clone was counted once. The genes are TRBV27 and TRBJ2-1, with 12 bases fitting TRBD1. Losses at the gene ends were 5 bases for V and 8 bases for J; bases not matched to a gene: 4. The V gene's germline CDR1 is MNHEY and CDR2 SMNVEV (reference sequence). The CDR3 spans 14 residues. The DNA for the CDR3 is TGTGCCAGCAGTCCGGGACAGGGGGCCTATGAGCAGTTCTTC. Amino acid sequence: CASSPGQGAYEQFF.

The J gene is TRBJ2-2, the V gene TRBV6-5; 8 positions agree with TRBD2. Germline CDR1 is MNHEY and CDR2 is SVGAGI. The CDR3 covers 14 residues. V shed 6 bases, J shed 4 bases, and the junction held 4 bases outside the gene matches. In nucleotides, the CDR3 is TGTGCCAGCAGGCTAGCGGGCCTCACCGGGGAGCTGTTTTTT. Protein sequence: CASRLAGLTGELFF.

The chain uses TRBV4-1 and TRBJ2-7; 9 nucleotides line up with TRBD2. Germline V gives CDR1 MGHRA, CDR2 YSYEKL. V trimming: 5 bases; J trimming: 3 bases; junction bases outside the gene matches: 8. The CDR3 is 15 residues long. The CDR3 bases are TGCGCCAGCAGCTCCCGGACTAGCGAGGTCTACGAGCAGTACTTC. Translating it yields CASSSRTSEVYEQYF.

This clone has only a few counts. V gene TRBV30 combines with J gene TRBJ1-1; D is uncertain. The germline gives CDR1 GTSNPN, CDR2 SVGIG (reference sequence). Trimming took off 1 base at V and 1 base at J, with 10 bases between the two ends. The CDR3 covers 14 residues. The CDR3 loop reads CAWSEFFSNTEAFF. Written as DNA, the CDR3 is TGTGCCTGGAGTGAATTCTTCTCGAACACTGAAGCTTTCTTT.

In this sample, this clone turned up a few times. The chain couples TRBV19 to TRBJ2-7; D remains ambiguous. Germline CDR1 and CDR2: LNHDA and SQIVND (reference sequence). CDR3 size: 12 residues. Trimming pared 5 bases from V and 2 bases from J, leaving 7 bases between. Here the CDR3 DNA reads TGTGCCAGTAGTCCCTCACCCTACGAGCAGTACTTC. Residues: CASSPSPYEQYF.

The chain combines TRBV27 with TRBJ2-1; 7 nucleotides line up with TRBD2. V dropped 0 bases and J dropped 3; count of bases not matched to a gene: 5. Germline V lookup: CDR1 MNHEY, CDR2 SMNVEV (reference sequence). This CDR3 has 16 amino acids. CDR3 in amino acids: CASSLSWLAVYNEQFF. CDR3 bases: TGTGCCAGCAGTTTATCGTGGCTAGCGGTCTACAATGAGCAGTTCTTC.

This chain joins TRBV11-3 and TRBJ2-5; TRBD2 matches 9 bases. CDR3 length: 16 amino acids. Germline V lookup: CDR1 SGHNT, CDR2 YENEEA. The V gene end was trimmed by 5 bases and the J gene end by 3 bases; junction bases not matched to a gene: 10. For the CDR3, the DNA is TGTGCCAGCAGCCCGCCGACGAGCGGGGGGAAAGAGACCCAGTACTTC. The encoded protein is CASSPPTSGGKETQYF. Complete variable domain (other parts from reference TRBV11-3 and TRBJ2-5): EAGVVQSPRYKIIEKKQPVAFWCNPISGHNTLYWYLQNLGQGPELLIRYENEEAVDDSQLPKDRFSAERLKGVDSTLKIQPAELGDSAVYLCASSPPTSGGKETQYFGPGTRLLVL.

The table lists this clone with a count of one. This chain uses TRBV5-6 with TRBJ1-2; perhaps TRBD1 as D (5 bases). CDR3 size: 13 residues. Germline V gene data show CDR1 as SGHDT and CDR2 as YYEEEE. Trimming removed 0 bases from V and 4 bases from J, with 7 bases in between. The CDR3 bases are TGTGCCAGCAGCTTGGGGGGCGGCTATGGCTACACCTTC. Its protein is CASSLGGGYGYTF.